These T cell receptor beta chains were read from a single sample in a study of Ad26.COV2.S vaccination and SARS-CoV-2 variants. The method was immunoSEQ multiplex PCR; TCRdb's version includes in-frame clones alone and lacks a portion of them. The sample has about 400,000 clones, around nine tenths seen once; the top ten hold approximately 3.7%. The material was peripheral blood, obtained in a trial of Ad26.COV2.S vaccine versus placebo. The origin of the receptors is a person between 18 and 65 years old who received the Ad26.COV2.S COVID-19 vaccine or a placebo. The CDR3 runs from the conserved cysteine through the conserved F or W. Fields, in order: V gene, CDR3 length, J gene, D gene, clone size, CDR3 DNA, CDR3 protein. A D gene is named only where the DNA matches it firmly. Expanded clones get a size class; other rows say once, few or many, or leave the size out.

TRBV5-5,12,TRBJ1-1,NA,NA,TGTGCCAGCAGCTACGACAACACTGAAGCTTTCTTT,CASSYDNTEAFF
TRBV6-2/TRBV6-3,18,TRBJ1-1,NA,NA,TGTGCCAGCAGTTACTCAGTATTTAGACGGATTCAATACACTGAAGCTTTCTTT,CASSYSVFRRIQYTEAFF
TRBV27,13,TRBJ2-5,TRBD1,NA,TGTGCCAGCAGCCGACAGGGCCAAGAGACCCAGTACTTC,CASSRQGQETQYF
TRBV12-3/TRBV12-4,12,TRBJ1-1,NA,few,TGTGCCAGCAGTTTAGATGGCCCAGGAGCTTTCTTT,CASSLDGPGAFF
TRBV3-1/TRBV3-2,13,TRBJ2-7,NA,NA,TGTGCCAGCAGCACTTATACTAGGGCCGAGCAGTACTTC,CASSTYTRAEQYF
TRBV2,13,TRBJ1-1,NA,NA,TGTGCCAGCAACCCGGTGAGGGGTGCTGAAGCTTTCTTT,CASNPVRGAEAFF
TRBV18,14,TRBJ2-3,NA,once,TGTGCCAGCTCACCAGGGTATGGTACAGATACGCAGTATTTT,CASSPGYGTDTQYF
TRBV6-2/TRBV6-3,16,TRBJ2-1,NA,NA,TGTGCCAGCAGTTACCCAGCGGGTGGCTCCTACAATGAGCAGTTCTTC,CASSYPAGGSYNEQFF
TRBV6-2/TRBV6-3,16,TRBJ2-5,NA,NA,TGTGCCAGCAGTTACCCTCCGGGGGGCGTAGGAGAGACCCAGTACTTC,CASSYPPGGVGETQYF
TRBV24-1,11,TRBJ1-2,NA,NA,TGTGCCACCAGTGACTCTTATGGCTACACCTTC,CATSDSYGYTF
TRBV12-3/TRBV12-4,12,TRBJ1-2,NA,NA,TGTGCCAGCAGTTCCAGGGCGGAGGGCTACACCTTC,CASSSRAEGYTF
TRBV10-1,14,TRBJ2-2,NA,NA,TGCGCCAGCAGTCCACAGACCAACACCGGGGAGCTGTTTTTT,CASSPQTNTGELFF
TRBV20-1,14,TRBJ2-7,TRBD1,NA,TGCAGTGCTAGTACAGGGGGATATATCTACGAGCAGTACTTC,CSASTGGYIYEQYF
TRBV7-9,14,TRBJ1-1,NA,NA,TGTGCCAGCAGCTTCCTAGGGGACAACACTGAAGCTTTCTTT,CASSFLGDNTEAFF
TRBV3-1/TRBV3-2,13,TRBJ2-5,NA,NA,TGTGCCAGCAGCCAAGATTGGCAAGAGACCCAGTACTTC,CASSQDWQETQYF
TRBV5-1,15,TRBJ2-2,NA,NA,TGCGCCAGTACAGATACCCCAGGTTGGACCGGGGAGCTGTTTTTT,CASTDTPGWTGELFF
TRBV5-1,15,TRBJ1-1,NA,NA,TGCGCCAGCAGCTGGGGGCCCGGACTGAACACTGAAGCTTTCTTT,CASSWGPGLNTEAFF
TRBV6-2/TRBV6-3,13,TRBJ1-5,TRBD1,once,TGTGCCAGCAGTGGACAGGGACATCAGCCCCAGCATTTT,CASSGQGHQPQHF
TRBV9,14,TRBJ1-2,NA,NA,TGTGCCAGCAACCGGGGGCAGGGAAACTATGGCTACACCTTC,CASNRGQGNYGYTF
TRBV7-2,12,TRBJ1-3,NA,NA,TGTGCCAGCAGCTATGCTGGAAACACCATATATTTT,CASSYAGNTIYF
TRBV11-2,16,TRBJ1-4,NA,once,TGTGCCAGCAGCTTAGATAGAACAGGGCGTAATGAAAAACTGTTTTTT,CASSLDRTGRNEKLFF
TRBV7-2,14,TRBJ2-3,NA,NA,TGTGCCAGCAGCTCGGGGAGAGGCACAGATACGCAGTATTTT,CASSSGRGTDTQYF
TRBV4-3,13,TRBJ2-7,NA,NA,TGCGCCAGCAGCCAAGACACCACCTACGAGCAGTACTTC,CASSQDTTYEQYF
TRBV4-3,20,TRBJ1-4,NA,NA,TGCGCCAGCAGCCAAGTCGCTGGCAGGAACTTTGTTGCAACTAATGAAAAACTGTTTTTT,CASSQVAGRNFVATNEKLFF
TRBV7-8,15,TRBJ1-2,NA,NA,TGTGCCAGCAGCTTAGATGGTTGGGGGGACTATGGCTACACCTTC,CASSLDGWGDYGYTF